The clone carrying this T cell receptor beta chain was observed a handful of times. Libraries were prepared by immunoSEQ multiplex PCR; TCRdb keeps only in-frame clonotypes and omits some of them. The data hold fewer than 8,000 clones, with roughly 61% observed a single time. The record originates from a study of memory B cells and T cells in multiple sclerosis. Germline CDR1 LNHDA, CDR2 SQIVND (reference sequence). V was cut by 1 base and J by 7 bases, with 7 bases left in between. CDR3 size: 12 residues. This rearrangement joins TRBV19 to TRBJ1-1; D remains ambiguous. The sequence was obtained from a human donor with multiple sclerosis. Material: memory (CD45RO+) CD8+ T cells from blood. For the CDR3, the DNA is TGTGCCAGTAGTATAGGCGGTCTTGAAGCTTTCTTT. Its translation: CASSIGGLEAFF.